The 28 T cell receptor beta chains below all came from one sample that was sequenced in a study of cytomegalovirus exposure and HLA in healthy donors. In the PCR, 60 Vbeta and 13 Jbeta primers were used. Libraries were prepared by immunoSEQ multiplex PCR; TCRdb keeps only in-frame clonotypes and omits some of them. The sample totals around 210,000 clones. The sample comprised PBMCs. The receptors shown here come from a girl under 10 years old in good health and CMV-seropositive.

The V and J genes are TRBV6-1 and TRBJ1-1; perhaps TRBD1 as D (5 bases). The CDR3 is made up of 13 amino acids. Deletions cut 10 bases from V and 1 base from J, with 13 bases between. Per germline, CDR1 MNHNS and CDR2 SASEGT. The CDR3 sequence is CAIHRPSNTEAFF. The CDR3 DNA is TGTGCCATTCACAGGCCATCGAACACTGAAGCTTTCTTT.

The chain employs TRBV6-5 and TRBJ2-5; perhaps TRBD1 as D (5 bases). The J call could be wrong; TRBJ2-7 is a better fit for the DNA end. Germline V gene sequence: CDR1 MNHEY, CDR2 SVGAGI. This CDR3 is 14 amino acids long. For the CDR3, the DNA is TGTGCCAGCAGGCACCCAGGGCAGCCCTACGAGCAGTACTTC. Its translation is CASRHPGQPYEQYF.

The gene calls are TRBV7-9 and TRBJ2-5; no clear D. V lost 5 bases and J 4 bases, leaving 11 bases between the germline ends. Germline CDR1 SEHNR, CDR2 FQNEAQ (reference sequence). The CDR3 contains 13 residues. The CDR3 DNA reads TGTGCCAGCAGCCCCGTCGCGGTAGAGACCCAGTACTTC. This encodes CASSPVAVETQYF.

DNA of the CDR3: TGTGCCACGGGGGGTATCGGGGCAGGGCGAACTAATGAAAAACTGTTTTTT. Translation: CATGGIGAGRTNEKLFF. J is TRBJ1-4 and V is TRBV27, with D possibly TRBD1 on 5 matching bases. The V end lost 10 bases, the J end lost 1 base, and 22 bases lay between the germline ends. Germline assignment: CDR1 MNHEY and CDR2 SMNVEV (reference sequence). CDR3 length: 17 residues.

The chain couples TRBV28 to TRBJ1-1; 8 bases are a match to TRBD1. The V gene's germline CDR1 is MDHEN and CDR2 SYDVKM. The CDR3 sequence is 15 residues long. The V and J ends lost 10 bases and 4 bases, in that order; junction bases with no gene match: 14. CDR3 DNA: TGTGCCACCATACCCCAGGGGGCTGGGGTCACTGAAGCTTTCTTT. Protein sequence: CATIPQGAGVTEAFF. Complete variable domain (other parts from reference TRBV28 and TRBJ1-1): DVKVTQSSRYLVKRTGEKVFLECVQDMDHENMFWYRQDPGLGLRLIYFSYDVKMKEKGDIPEGYSVSREKKERFSLILESASTNQTSMYLCATIPQGAGVTEAFFGQGTRLTVV.

The chain recombines TRBV1 with TRBJ1-2; the table names TRBD1, a call not compared with the DNA. TRBV1 is a recognized pseudogene. The CDR3 extends over 12 amino acids. The CDR3, as DNA: TGCACCAGCAACACAGGTAACTATGGCTACACCTTC. Translated: CTSNTGNYGYTF.

The rearrangement uses TRBV5-1 and TRBJ1-2; 8 bases line up with TRBD1. V was pared by 3 bases and J by 8 bases, with 9 bases of the junction left unmatched. CDR1 SGHRS and CDR2 YFSETQ come from the germline V gene. The CDR3 covers 14 residues. CDR3: CASSSHSRQGGYTF. CDR3 DNA sequence: TGCGCCAGCAGCTCCCACTCAAGACAGGGGGGCTACACCTTC.

The chain joins TRBV9 to TRBJ2-5; a possible D gene is TRBD2 (6 bases). Near its end, the DNA agrees better with TRBJ2-7, so the J call may be wrong. The CDR3 extends over 13 amino acids. Germline assignment: CDR1 SGDLS and CDR2 YYNGEE. Here the CDR3 DNA reads TGTGCCAGCAGCGGGGGACTGTCCTACGAGCAGTACTTC. It is translated as CASSGGLSYEQYF.

The rearrangement uses TRBV4-2 and TRBJ1-2, with D uncertain. The V end was cut by 0 bases, the J end by 6 bases, with 11 bases between. The CDR3 has 14 residues. CDR1 is LGHNA and CDR2 is YNFKEQ in the germline V gene. The CDR3 is CASSQDRGFDGYTF. CDR3 DNA sequence: TGTGCCAGCAGCCAAGATCGAGGTTTTGATGGCTACACCTTC.

The chain links TRBV5-6 to TRBJ2-1; a possible D gene is TRBD1 (6 bases). The CDR3 has 14 residues. The germline V and J ends were trimmed by 0 bases and 5 bases, with 9 bases remaining between them. Germline V lookup: CDR1 SGHDT, CDR2 YYEEEE. This CDR3 reads CASSLDPGDNEQFF. CDR3 in DNA: TGTGCCAGCAGCTTGGACCCAGGGGACAATGAGCAGTTCTTC.

This rearrangement joins TRBV29-1 to TRBJ2-7; 8 bases map to TRBD1. The CDR3 is made up of 16 amino acids. V was clipped by 5 bases and J by 0 bases; unmatched bases: 12. CDR1 is SQVTM and CDR2 is ANQGSEA in the germline V gene. The DNA of the CDR3 is TGCAGCGTTATGCCCTCGACAGGGGCGATCTCCTACGAGCAGTACTTC. Protein: CSVMPSTGAISYEQYF.

This rearrangement joins TRBV10-3 to TRBJ1-1; D gene uncertain. The CDR3 is 16 residues long. Germline V gene lookup returns CDR1 ENHRY and CDR2 SYGVKD. The V end was cut by 4 bases, the J end by 1 base, with 16 bases between. The CDR3 coding sequence is TGTGCCATCAGTGTAGGAGGAGAGGAAACGAACACTGAAGCTTTCTTT. This sequence encodes CAISVGGEETNTEAFF.

The chain couples TRBV29-1 to TRBJ2-1, with 12 bases matching TRBD2. The V segment lost 6 bases and the J segment 0 bases; nucleotides outside the gene matches: 6. Germline values: CDR1 SQVTM, CDR2 ANQGSEA. CDR3 length equals 16 residues. The CDR3, as DNA: TGCAGCGTCGGGCTAGCGGGAGGGAGCTCCTACAATGAGCAGTTCTTC. It codes for CSVGLAGGSSYNEQFF.

The chain employs TRBV14 and TRBJ1-5, with TRBD1 as a possible D gene (5 bases). The germline gives CDR1 SGHDN, CDR2 FVKESK. Trimming removed 3 bases at V and 8 bases at J, with 17 bases between. There are 15 residues in the CDR3. As DNA, the CDR3 is TGTGCCAGCAGCCATATTGTGTCAGGGAAAGAGCCCCAGCATTTT. This encodes CASSHIVSGKEPQHF.

The V call is TRBV13, the J call TRBJ1-1; 7 bases are a match to TRBD1. The CDR3 is 21 amino acids. V shed 5 bases, J shed 3 bases, and the junction held 27 bases outside the gene matches. The germline V gene has CDR1 PRHDT and CDR2 FYEKMQ (reference sequence). The CDR3 DNA follows: TGTGCCAGCAGCGGCAGTACAGGGGCCGCGACCCCTTGGGGGTTGGACACTGAAGCTTTCTTT. This gives the protein CASSGSTGAATPWGLDTEAFF.

The genes are TRBV7-9 and TRBJ1-4; perhaps TRBD1 as D (5 bases). Trimming shortened V by 1 base and J by 7 bases, and 7 bases separated the two germline ends. This CDR3 is built from 13 residues. The germline CDR1 and CDR2 sequences are SEHNR and FQNEAQ (reference sequence). DNA for the CDR3: TGTGCCAGCAGCTTAGGGCAGGGTGAAAAACTGTTTTTT. Amino acids: CASSLGQGEKLFF.

This rearrangement joins TRBV29-1 to TRBJ1-4; D not resolved. Germline V gene lookup returns CDR1 SQVTM and CDR2 ANQGSEA. Deletions cut 6 bases from V and 5 bases from J, with 13 bases between. CDR3 size: 13 residues. The CDR3 spells CSVARHPNEKLFF. DNA of the CDR3: TGCAGCGTCGCACGACACCCCAATGAAAAACTGTTTTTT.

V usage is TRBV27 and J usage is TRBJ2-5; TRBD1 matches 7 bases. CDR3 length equals 14 residues. Trimming took 3 bases from V and 5 from J; bases not matched to a gene: 6. Germline V CDR1 and CDR2: MNHEY, SMNVEV (reference sequence). CDR3 DNA sequence: TGTGCCAGCAGTTTTTCAGGGGGTGGGGAGACCCAGTACTTC. This encodes CASSFSGGGETQYF.

V and J are TRBV9 and TRBJ2-1; D may be TRBD2 (6 bases). CDR3 length equals 15 residues. Germline V gives CDR1 SGDLS, CDR2 YYNGEE. With 0 bases removed from V and 7 bases from J, the gap between germline ends came to 14 bases. The CDR3 region has the DNA TGTGCCAGCAGCGTAGCGGCGATTGCGGGGAATGAGCAGTTCTTC. Translated: CASSVAAIAGNEQFF.

The genes are TRBV4-1 and TRBJ2-7; D possibly corresponds to TRBD1 (5 bases). Germline assignment: CDR1 MGHRA and CDR2 YSYEKL. Trimming left V 4 bases short and J 3 bases short, with 7 bases between. The CDR3 is 12 amino acids. The CDR3 reads CASSPTGYEQYF. CDR3 nucleotide sequence: TGCGCCAGCAGCCCCACAGGCTACGAGCAGTACTTC.

V is TRBV4-1 and J is TRBJ2-5; possibly TRBD1 for D (5 bases). The CDR3 has 14 residues. Trimming left V 4 bases short and J 5 bases short, with 14 bases between. Germline CDR1 is MGHRA and CDR2 is YSYEKL. The CDR3 reads CASSLNRRSETQYF. DNA of the CDR3: TGCGCCAGCAGCCTTAACAGGAGATCGGAGACCCAGTACTTC.

The V and J genes are TRBV7-2 and TRBJ2-7, with 8 bases lining up with TRBD1. V trimming: 10 bases; J trimming: 3 bases; junction bases outside the gene matches: 11. Germline assignment: CDR1 SGHTA and CDR2 FQGNSA. The CDR3 consists of 14 residues. This chain's CDR3 is CATSKPGQDYEQYF. CDR3 bases: TGTGCCACAAGCAAGCCGGGACAGGACTACGAGCAGTACTTC.

V is TRBV5-1 and J is TRBJ2-7, with 7 bases lining up with TRBD2. Germline V lookup: CDR1 SGHRS, CDR2 YFSETQ. The CDR3 totals 15 residues. V was pared by 4 bases and J by 4 bases, with 11 bases of the junction left unmatched. DNA of the CDR3: TGCGCCAGCAGCCCAGCACAGTACGGGGGGTACGAGCAGTACTTC. Protein product: CASSPAQYGGYEQYF.

This sequence joins TRBV6-5 and TRBJ2-5; D may be TRBD2 (7 bases). The assigned J gene may be wrong: the sequence end matches TRBJ2-7 better. Germline V gene sequence: CDR1 MNHEY, CDR2 SVGAGI. The CDR3 is 15 amino acids. In DNA, the CDR3 is TGTGCCAGCAGTTATTGGGGGGGGGCTTCCTACGAGCAGTACTTC. Translated, it gives CASSYWGGASYEQYF.

The V and J genes are TRBV28 and TRBJ2-1; a weak D match, TRBD2 (6 bases). The CDR3 is 12 residues long. V was shortened by 7 bases and J by 10 bases, with 14 bases between the two germline ends. Germline V CDR1 and CDR2: MDHEN, SYDVKM. The DNA of the CDR3 is TGTGCCAGCACCCGGGGGTTTCACGAGCAGTTCTTC. Encoded protein: CASTRGFHEQFF.

The chain has TRBV7-9 and TRBJ2-5; 8 bases align to TRBD2. This CDR3 is built from 13 residues. The V gene end was trimmed by 4 bases and the J gene end by 5 bases; junction bases not matched to a gene: 3. Germline assignment: CDR1 SEHNR and CDR2 FQNEAQ (reference sequence). The CDR3: CASSSGGRETQYF. In nucleotides, the CDR3 is TGTGCCAGCAGCTCTGGCGGGAGGGAGACCCAGTACTTC.

The CDR3, as DNA: TGTGCCAGCAGTTTACGACTAGCGGAGAACACCGGGGAGCTGTTTTTT. Protein product: CASSLRLAENTGELFF. The chain couples TRBV27 to TRBJ2-2; TRBD2 matches 9 bases. V lost 2 bases to trimming and J lost 1 base; unmatched junction nucleotides: 2. The CDR3 runs 16 residues. The V gene's germline CDR1 is MNHEY and CDR2 SMNVEV (reference sequence).

The chain carries TRBV4-2 and TRBJ2-1; 8 bases align to TRBD2. CDR1 is LGHNA, CDR2 YNFKEQ, per germline. The CDR3 runs to 19 residues. The J segment lost 12 bases and the V segment lost 4 bases, leaving 26 bases of the junction unmatched. The CDR3 sequence: CASSPFGTAQREPILGQFF. The DNA for the CDR3 is TGTGCCAGCAGCCCGTTCGGGACGGCCCAGCGGGAGCCGATATTGGGGCAGTTCTTC.